These T cell receptor beta chains were read from a single sample in a study of T cell repertoires in ileal Crohn's disease. Assay: immunoSEQ multiplex PCR; the TCRdb copy retains only in-frame clones and omits some. The table includes about 8,400 clones, over 75% detected once. Sequencing was performed on ileal tissue. The receptors come from an adult with Crohn's disease. CDR3s include the opening cysteine and the closing phenylalanine or tryptophan. A D gene is named only where the DNA matches it firmly. Not every row has a clone size; where given, it reads once, few, many or a size class.

>TRBV4-3|TRBJ2-6|.|.
TGCGCCAGCAGCCAGGAACTCGATGGGGCCAACGTCCTGACTTTC
CASSQELDGANVLTF
>TRBV7-9|TRBJ1-4|.|.
TGTGCCAGCAGCTTAGAAGTTGAAAAACTGTTTTTT
CASSLEVEKLFF
>TRBV16|TRBJ2-3|.|.
TGTGCCAGCAGCCAATCTACAGGGACCGATACGCAGTATTTT
CASSQSTGTDTQYF
>TRBV7-8|TRBJ1-1|.|.
TGTGCCAGCAGCCTGACTCAGAACACTGAAGCTTTCTTT
CASSLTQNTEAFF
>TRBV9|TRBJ2-1|.|.
TGTGCCAGCAGCGTAGAGAGGGCAACATTCACCTACAATGAGCAGTTCTTC
CASSVERATFTYNEQFF
>TRBV28|TRBJ2-3|once|.
TGTGCCAGCAGTTCATACCGGGGTCGGGCGCAGTATTTT
CASSSYRGRAQYF
>TRBV5-6|TRBJ2-5|.|.
TGTGCCAGCAGCTTGAGGGTAGAACTTCTACAAGAGACCCAGTACTTC
CASSLRVELLQETQYF
>TRBV28|TRBJ1-2|once|TRBD1
TGTGCCAGCCGAGAAAGACAGGGAGGACGGGTATACACCTTC
CASRERQGGRVYTF
>TRBV19|TRBJ1-2|.|.
TGTGCCAGTAGCACTCAAGGGCAGCGCAACGGCTACACCTTC
CASSTQGQRNGYTF
>TRBV15|TRBJ2-7|.|.
TGTGCCACCAGTGACGGAAACTCCTACGAGCAGTACTTC
CATSDGNSYEQYF
>TRBV5-8|TRBJ2-7|.|.
TGTGCCAGCAGCTCCTCGGCAGCGTCCTACGAGCAGTACTTC
CASSSSAASYEQYF
>TRBV2|TRBJ2-7|.|.
TGTGCCAGCAGTGAGTTGAGGGGGGAGCAGTACTTC
CASSELRGEQYF
>TRBV27|TRBJ2-7|.|.
TGTGCCAGCAGGAATGGGGTTAGCGAGCAGTACTTC
CASRNGVSEQYF
>TRBV30|TRBJ2-7|.|.
TGTGCCTGGAGAAAAGGGTCCTACGAGCAGTACTTC
CAWRKGSYEQYF
>TRBV28|TRBJ2-3|.|TRBD2
TGTGCCAGCAGTCCCATTCGGGGGGGTAGCGGCAGCACAGATACGCAGTATTTT
CASSPIRGGSGSTDTQYF
>TRBV5-8|TRBJ2-7|.|.
TGTGCCAGCAGCTTCACATACGCCTCCGAGCAGTACTTC
CASSFTYASEQYF
>TRBV27|TRBJ2-7|.|TRBD2
TGTGCCAGCAGTTCCCTGACTAGCGGGAGGTGGGAGCAGTACTTC
CASSSLTSGRWEQYF
>TRBV30|TRBJ1-4|.|.
TGTGCCTGGGCCCCCCTGGGGGCTAATGAAAAACTGTTTTTT
CAWAPLGANEKLFF
>TRBV15|TRBJ2-2|.|TRBD2
TGTGCCACCAGCAGAGATTTACTTAGCGGGAGCGTCGCCGGGGAGCTGTTTTTT
CATSRDLLSGSVAGELFF
>TRBV5-1|TRBJ1-4|.|.
TGCGCCAGCAGCTTGAGGGGTACAGAAAATGAAAAACTGTTTTTT
CASSLRGTENEKLFF
>TRBV28|TRBJ2-5|.|TRBD2
TGTGCCAGCAGTCCATGGAGGACTAGCGGGACCCAAGAGACCCAGTACTTC
CASSPWRTSGTQETQYF
>TRBV14|TRBJ1-1|.|TRBD1
TGTGCCAGCAGCTCCCAACAGGGGGACACTGAAGCTTTCTTT
CASSSQQGDTEAFF
>TRBV11-3|TRBJ2-1|.|.
TGTGCCAGCAGCTTAGTTAGGAAAAGTAAGGCGGGAAACGAGCAGTTCTTC
CASSLVRKSKAGNEQFF
>TRBV7-9|TRBJ2-4|.|.
TGTGCCAGCAGCCCGAAGGAGGCAGAAACTCAGTACTTC
CASSPKEAETQYF
>TRBV6-6|TRBJ2-7|.|.
TGTGCCAGCAGTTCCCCCCGGGACGAGCAGTACTTC
CASSSPRDEQYF
>TRBV7-9|TRBJ2-3|.|.
TGTGCCAGCAGCTTAGGGTGGGCCACAACAGATACGCAGTATTTT
CASSLGWATTDTQYF
>TRBV16|TRBJ2-7|.|.
TGTGCCAGCAGCCTTACGTACTCCTACGAGCAGTACTTC
CASSLTYSYEQYF
>TRBV7-6|TRBJ2-7|.|.
TGTGCCAGCAGCTTAGCGAAACTAGAGGCCGACGAGCAGTACTTC
CASSLAKLEADEQYF